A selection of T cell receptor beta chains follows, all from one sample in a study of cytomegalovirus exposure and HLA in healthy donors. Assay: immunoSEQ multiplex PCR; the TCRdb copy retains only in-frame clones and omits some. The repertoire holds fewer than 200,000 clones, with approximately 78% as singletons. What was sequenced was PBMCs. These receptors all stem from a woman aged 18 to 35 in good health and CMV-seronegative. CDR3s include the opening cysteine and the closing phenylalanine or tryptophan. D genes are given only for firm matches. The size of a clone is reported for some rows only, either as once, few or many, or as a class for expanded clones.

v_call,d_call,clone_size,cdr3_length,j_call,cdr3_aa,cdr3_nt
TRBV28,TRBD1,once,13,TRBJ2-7,CASNARTGREQYF,TGTGCCAGCAACGCCCGGACAGGGCGCGAGCAGTACTTC
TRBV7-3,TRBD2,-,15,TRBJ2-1,CASSLSSGRRGEQFF,TGTGCCAGCAGCTTATCTAGCGGGAGGCGGGGTGAGCAGTTCTTC
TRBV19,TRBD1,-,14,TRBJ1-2,CASSIRGQNYGYTF,TGTGCCAGTAGTATAAGGGGACAGAACTATGGCTACACCTTC
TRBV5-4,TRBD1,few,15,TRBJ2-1,CASSLQGLVYNEQFF,TGTGCCAGCAGCTTACAGGGGTTGGTTTACAATGAGCAGTTCTTC
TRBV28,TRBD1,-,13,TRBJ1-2,CASSLGTGSGYTF,TGTGCCAGCAGTTTAGGGACAGGGAGTGGCTACACCTTC
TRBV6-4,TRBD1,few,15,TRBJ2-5,CASSPGTGGQETQYF,TGTGCCAGCAGTCCCGGGACAGGGGGCCAAGAGACCCAGTACTTC
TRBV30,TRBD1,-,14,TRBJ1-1,CAWSTTGLTAEAFF,TGTGCCTGGAGTACGACAGGGTTGACAGCTGAAGCTTTCTTT
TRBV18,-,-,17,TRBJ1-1,CASSFWDGGVFGTEAFF,TGTGCCAGCTCTTTTTGGGACGGAGGGGTATTTGGGACTGAAGCTTTCTTT
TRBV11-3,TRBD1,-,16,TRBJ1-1,CASSPRDRGGDTEAFF,TGTGCCAGCAGCCCGCGGGACAGGGGGGGGGACACTGAAGCTTTCTTT
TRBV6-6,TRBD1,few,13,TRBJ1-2,CASSWGQLDGYTF,TGTGCCAGCAGTTGGGGACAGCTGGACGGCTACACCTTC
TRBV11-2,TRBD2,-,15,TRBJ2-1,CASSLGLAGYNEQFF,TGTGCCAGCAGCTTAGGACTAGCGGGCTACAATGAGCAGTTCTTC
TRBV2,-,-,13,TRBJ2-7,CASSYDSAYEQYF,TGTGCCAGCAGTTACGACAGCGCCTACGAGCAGTACTTC
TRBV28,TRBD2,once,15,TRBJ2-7,CASSFGLAGGYEQYF,TGTGCCAGCAGTTTTGGACTAGCGGGAGGGTACGAGCAGTACTTC
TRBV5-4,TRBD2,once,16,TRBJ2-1,CAIRTSAYSSYNEQFF,TGTGCCATCAGGACTAGCGCTTATAGCTCCTACAATGAGCAGTTCTTC
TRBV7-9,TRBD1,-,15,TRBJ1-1,CASSSRQGAGTEAFF,TGTGCCAGCAGCTCTCGACAGGGGGCGGGAACTGAAGCTTTCTTT
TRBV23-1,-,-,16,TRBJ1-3,CASSPPDRPSGNTIYF,TGCGCCAGCAGTCCCCCCGACAGACCTTCTGGAAACACCATATATTTT